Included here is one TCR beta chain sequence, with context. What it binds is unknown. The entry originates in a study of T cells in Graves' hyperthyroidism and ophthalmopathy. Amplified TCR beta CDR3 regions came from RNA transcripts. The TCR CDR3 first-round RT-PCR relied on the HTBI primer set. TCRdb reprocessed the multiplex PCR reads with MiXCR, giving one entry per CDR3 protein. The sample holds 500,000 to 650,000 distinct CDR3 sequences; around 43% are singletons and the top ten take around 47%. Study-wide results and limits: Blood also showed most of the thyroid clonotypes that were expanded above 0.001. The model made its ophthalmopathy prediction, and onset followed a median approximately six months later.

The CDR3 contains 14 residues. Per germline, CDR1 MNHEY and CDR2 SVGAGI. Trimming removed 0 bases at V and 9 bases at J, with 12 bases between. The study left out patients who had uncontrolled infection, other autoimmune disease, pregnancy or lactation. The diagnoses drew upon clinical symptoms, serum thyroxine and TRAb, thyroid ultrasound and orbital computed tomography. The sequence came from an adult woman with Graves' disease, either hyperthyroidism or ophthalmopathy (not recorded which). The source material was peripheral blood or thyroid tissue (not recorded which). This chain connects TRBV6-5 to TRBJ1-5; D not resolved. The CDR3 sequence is CASSYSGKARPQHF. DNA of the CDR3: TGTGCCAGCAGTTACTCGGGCAAGGCGCGGCCCCAGCATTTT.